A selection of T cell receptor beta chains follows, all from one sample in a study of shared clonotypes between healthy human individuals. Using immunoSEQ multiplex PCR, the repertoire was profiled, and TCRdb retains in-frame clones only, with some absent. Here the sample spans 1 million to 1.2 million clones, approximately 75% being singletons. The specimen sequenced was memory CD4+ T cells from PBMCs. Receptor source: a man younger than 35 in good health. Some clones in this sample may be carry-over from other donors' samples. The CDR3 runs from the conserved cysteine through the conserved F or W. Fields, in order: V gene, clone size, J gene, D gene, CDR3 protein, CDR3 DNA. The D gene is left open where the match is weak. Clone size is given for some rows only: seen once, a few or many times, or a class if the clone is expanded.

V gene: TRBV4-1; clone size: .; J gene: TRBJ2-2; D gene: TRBD1; CDR3 protein: CASSQVRAGGRTGELFF; CDR3 DNA: TGCGCCAGCAGCCAGGTCCGGGCAGGGGGTCGAACCGGGGAGCTGTTTTTT
V gene: TRBV10-3; clone size: .; J gene: TRBJ2-1; D gene: TRBD2; CDR3 protein: CAISWSRAGRFSYNEQFF; CDR3 DNA: TGTGCCATCAGTTGGTCTCGAGCGGGAAGGTTTTCCTACAATGAGCAGTTCTTC
V gene: TRBV2; clone size: .; J gene: TRBJ1-2; D gene: .; CDR3 protein: CASSAQGGNYGYTF; CDR3 DNA: TGTGCCAGCAGTGCACAGGGAGGTAACTATGGCTACACCTTC
V gene: TRBV28; clone size: .; J gene: TRBJ1-2; D gene: .; CDR3 protein: CASSPRGSPGGYTF; CDR3 DNA: TGTGCCAGCAGTCCGCGGGGGTCCCCGGGGGGCTACACCTTC
V gene: TRBV6-6; clone size: .; J gene: TRBJ1-5; D gene: TRBD1; CDR3 protein: CASRAWTGNQPQHF; CDR3 DNA: TGTGCCAGCAGGGCCTGGACAGGGAATCAGCCCCAGCATTTT
V gene: TRBV5-1; clone size: .; J gene: TRBJ2-1; D gene: .; CDR3 protein: CASSLHYLEDYNEQFF; CDR3 DNA: TGCGCCAGCAGCTTGCACTACTTGGAGGACTACAATGAGCAGTTCTTC
V gene: TRBV19; clone size: many; J gene: TRBJ2-7; D gene: .; CDR3 protein: CASSTPGLSYEQYF; CDR3 DNA: TGTGCCAGTAGTACCCCGGGCCTCTCCTACGAGCAGTACTTC
V gene: TRBV7-9; clone size: .; J gene: TRBJ1-4; D gene: TRBD1; CDR3 protein: CASSPARGFEKLFF; CDR3 DNA: TGTGCCAGCAGCCCCGCCAGGGGGTTTGAAAAACTGTTTTTT
V gene: TRBV7-9; clone size: .; J gene: TRBJ1-2; D gene: .; CDR3 protein: CASSLVQGYGYTF; CDR3 DNA: TGTGCCAGCAGCTTAGTGCAGGGGTATGGCTACACCTTC
V gene: TRBV28; clone size: .; J gene: TRBJ2-3; D gene: TRBD2; CDR3 protein: CASRLAGADTQYF; CDR3 DNA: TGTGCCAGCAGGCTAGCGGGGGCAGATACGCAGTATTTT
V gene: TRBV6-5; clone size: once; J gene: TRBJ2-1; D gene: TRBD2; CDR3 protein: CASRREGSYNEQFF; CDR3 DNA: TGTGCCAGCAGGAGGGAGGGCTCCTACAATGAGCAGTTCTTC
V gene: TRBV27; clone size: once; J gene: TRBJ2-7; D gene: .; CDR3 protein: CASGTYEQYF; CDR3 DNA: TGTGCCAGCGGAACCTACGAGCAGTACTTC
V gene: TRBV7-2; clone size: .; J gene: TRBJ2-5; D gene: .; CDR3 protein: CASSQRRRETQYF; CDR3 DNA: TGTGCCAGCAGCCAAAGAAGGAGAGAGACCCAGTACTTC